The 14 T cell receptor beta chains listed next were all sequenced from one sample in a study of CXCR3-negative and CXCR3-positive naive CD8 T cells. The study made its TRB cDNA libraries by 5' RACE, adding UMI labels. Reanalyzing the 5' RACE reads, TCRdb keeps one entry per CDR3 protein, without DNA. In all, the sample yields approximately 59,000 distinct CDR3 sequences. No antigens are known for them. Overall study findings and caveats: Naive cells with CXCR3 showed TRB CDR3s that were more hydrophobic than those in CXCR3-negative naive cells.

The sample taken for sequencing was naive CXCR3+ CD8+ T cells from blood. Described subset: CD45RO-CCR7+CD27+CD95- naive CD8+ T cells expressing CXCR3 (TNR3+). These receptor sequences come from a human donor in good health. Some clones in this sample may be carry-over from other donors' samples.

The rearrangement joins TRBV10-3 to TRBJ1-1. The CDR3 has 11 amino acids. CDR1 ENHRY and CDR2 SYGVKD come from the germline V gene. CDR3 region: CASRTGTEAFF.

The chain couples TRBV7-3 to TRBJ2-1. CDR3 length: 16 amino acids. CDR1 and CDR2 (germline): SGHTA, FQGTGA. The CDR3: CASSLNTGRPYNEQFF.

J is TRBJ1-1 and V is TRBV21-1; checking the TCRdb D call of TRBD1 is not possible without DNA. TRBV21-1 is a listed pseudogene. The CDR3 extends over 13 amino acids. CDR3 in amino acids: CASRPGTVDEAFF.

The genes are TRBV19 and TRBJ1-1; absent DNA, TCRdb's TRBD1 call cannot be checked. Germline CDR1 reads LNHDA; CDR2 reads SQIVND (reference sequence). CDR3 length: 15 residues. CDR3 loop: CASSIGTSLRTEAFF.

The genes are TRBV12-3 or TRBV12-4 and TRBJ2-3; without DNA, the TCRdb call of TRBD2 cannot be checked. This CDR3 has 15 amino acids. The CDR3 protein is CASSLGGASTDTQYF.

The V and J genes are TRBV4-3 and TRBJ2-7; TCRdb designates TRBD2, a call that cannot be tested without DNA. The CDR3 consists of 15 residues. From germline, CDR1 is LGHNA and CDR2 YSLEER. CDR3 protein: CASSQAASGGYEQYF.

The gene calls are TRBV18 and TRBJ2-7; without DNA, the TCRdb call of TRBD1 cannot be checked. The CDR3 consists of 13 residues. In germline, CDR1 is KGHSH, CDR2 LQKENI. CDR3 residues: CASSPRAGYEQYF.

The rearrangement uses TRBV12-3 or TRBV12-4 and TRBJ2-7. The CDR3 is made up of 12 amino acids. CDR3 loop: CASSLYSHEQYF.

This chain links TRBV4-3 with TRBJ2-1; TCRdb proposes TRBD1, but this gene call is untestable without DNA. The CDR3 has 18 residues. Germline CDR1 LGHNA, CDR2 YSLEER. The CDR3 loop is CASSPQWGTGGVYNEQFF.

V and J are TRBV29-1 and TRBJ2-7; TCRdb proposes TRBD1, but this gene call is untestable without DNA. From germline, CDR1 is SQVTM and CDR2 ANQGSEA. The CDR3 loop spans 13 amino acids. CDR3: CSVEGGRLLEQYF.

V and J are TRBV25-1 and TRBJ1-1; TCRdb's assignment of TRBD1 cannot be checked, as there is no DNA. The CDR3 totals 19 residues. Germline V gives CDR1 MGHDK, CDR2 SYGVNS. The CDR3: CASSGRDRGSGARNTEAFF.

V and J are TRBV19 and TRBJ2-7; TCRdb's assignment of TRBD1 cannot be checked, as there is no DNA. This CDR3 contains 14 residues. Per germline, CDR1 LNHDA and CDR2 SQIVND (reference sequence). The CDR3 here is CASRGGVSSYEQYF. The variable domain in full, with the rest retrieved from reference TRBV19 and TRBJ2-7, is DGGITQSPKYLFRKEGQNVTLSCEQNLNHDAMYWYRQDPGQGLRLIYYSQIVNDFQKGDIAEGYSVSREKKESFPLTVTSAQKNPTAFYLCASRGGVSSYEQYFGPGTRLTVT.

CDR3 sequence: CASSPGFTQETQYF. The chain couples TRBV18 to TRBJ2-5. CDR1 KGHSH and CDR2 LQKENI come from the germline V gene. This CDR3 comprises 14 residues.

V usage is TRBV25-1 and J usage is TRBJ2-1; without DNA, the TCRdb call of TRBD2 cannot be checked. The germline CDR1 and CDR2 sequences are MGHDK and SYGVNS. This CDR3 is built from 14 residues. The CDR3 protein is CASSEGYTSDEQFF.